This note documents a single T cell receptor beta chain sequence. These data originate in a study of blood T cell repertoires in COVID-19. Looking at the study overall: Sample material is recorded as cDNA or gDNA derived from T cells, B-cell-depleted T cells, or PBMCs.

Profiled with immunoSEQ multiplex PCR; TCRdb holds only in-frame clones, not every one. The table has some 190,000 clones, 70% to 85% seen once; the top ten hold roughly 7.8%. Germline lookup yields CDR1 LGHDT and CDR2 YNNKEL (reference sequence). Trimming stripped 1 base from V and 6 bases from J, with 13 bases between. The CDR3 has 14 amino acids. The chain employs TRBV3-1 (or the pseudogene TRBV3-2) and TRBJ2-7; a weak D match, TRBD2 (7 bases). The source of this sequence is a woman older than 75 with COVID-19, enrolled during active disease. The specimen was peripheral blood. CDR3 sequence: CASSQGRGRGEQYF. The CDR3 DNA follows: TGTGCCAGCAGCCAAGGGCGGGGGCGCGGCGAGCAGTACTTC.